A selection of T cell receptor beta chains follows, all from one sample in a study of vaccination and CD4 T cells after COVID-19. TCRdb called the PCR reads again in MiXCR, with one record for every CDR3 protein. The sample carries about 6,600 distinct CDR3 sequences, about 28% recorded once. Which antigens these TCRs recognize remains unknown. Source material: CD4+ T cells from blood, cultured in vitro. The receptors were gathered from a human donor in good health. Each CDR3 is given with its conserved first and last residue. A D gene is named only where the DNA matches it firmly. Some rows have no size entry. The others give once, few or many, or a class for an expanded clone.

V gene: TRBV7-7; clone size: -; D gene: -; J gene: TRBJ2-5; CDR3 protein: CASSLQEQETQYF; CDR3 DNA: TGTGCTAGCAGCTTACAGGAGCAAGAGACCCAGTACTTC
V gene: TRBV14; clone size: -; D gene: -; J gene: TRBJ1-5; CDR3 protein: CASSQYSNQPQHF; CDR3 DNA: TGTGCCAGCAGCCAGTATAGCAATCAGCCCCAGCATTTT
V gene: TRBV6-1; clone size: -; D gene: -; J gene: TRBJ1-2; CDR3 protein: CASNRNGDYGYTF; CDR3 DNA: TGTGCCAGCAATAGGAACGGGGACTATGGCTACACCTTC
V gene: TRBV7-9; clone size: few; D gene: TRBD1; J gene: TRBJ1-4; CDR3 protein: CASSLRQGNEKLFF; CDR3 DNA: TGTGCCAGCAGCCTTCGACAGGGGAATGAAAAACTGTTTTTT
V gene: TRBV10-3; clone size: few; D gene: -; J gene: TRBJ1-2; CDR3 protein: CAINTPDTYYGYTF; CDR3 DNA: TGTGCCATCAACACCCCGGACACATACTATGGCTACACCTTC
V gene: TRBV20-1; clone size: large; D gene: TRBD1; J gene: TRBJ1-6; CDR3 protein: CSALRQGLESYNSPLHF; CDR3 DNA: TGCAGTGCTCTACGACAGGGTTTGGAATCCTATAATTCACCCCTCCACTTT
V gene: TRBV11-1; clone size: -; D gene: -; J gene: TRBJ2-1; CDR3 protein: CASSLTGNEQFF; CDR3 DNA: TGTGCCAGCAGCCTGACGGGCAATGAGCAGTTCTTC
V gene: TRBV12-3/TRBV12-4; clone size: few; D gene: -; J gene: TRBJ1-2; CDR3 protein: CASSSYRNRGGYTF; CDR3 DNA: TGTGCCAGCAGTTCCTATCGCAACCGGGGGGGCTACACCTTC
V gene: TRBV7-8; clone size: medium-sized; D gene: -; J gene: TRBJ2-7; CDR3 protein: CASSLGWDYEQYF; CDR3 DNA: TGTGCCAGCAGCTTAGGTTGGGACTACGAGCAGTACTTC
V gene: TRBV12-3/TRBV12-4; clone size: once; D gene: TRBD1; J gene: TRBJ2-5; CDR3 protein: CASSFGTGETETQYF; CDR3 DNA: TGTGCCAGCAGTTTCGGGACAGGGGAGACAGAGACCCAGTACTTC
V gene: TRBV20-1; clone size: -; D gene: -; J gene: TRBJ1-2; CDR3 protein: CSATNPRPNYGYTF; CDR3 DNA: TGCAGTGCTACCAACCCAAGACCTAACTATGGCTACACCTTC
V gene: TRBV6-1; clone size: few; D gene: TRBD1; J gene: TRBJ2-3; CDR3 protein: CASSNQWTGMTDTQYF; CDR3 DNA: TGTGCCAGCAGTAATCAATGGACAGGGATGACAGATACGCAGTATTTT
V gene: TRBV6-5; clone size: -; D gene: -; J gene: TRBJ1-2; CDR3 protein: CASSYSFDGQYGYTF; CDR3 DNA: TGTGCCAGCAGTTACTCCTTCGATGGTCAGTATGGCTACACCTTC
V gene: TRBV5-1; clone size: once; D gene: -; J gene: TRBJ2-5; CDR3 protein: CASSWGETQYF; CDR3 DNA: TGCGCCAGCAGCTGGGGGGAGACCCAGTACTTC
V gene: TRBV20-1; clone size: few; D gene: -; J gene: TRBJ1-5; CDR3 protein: CSAAGAKDQPQHF; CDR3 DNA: TGCAGTGCCGCAGGGGCGAAGGATCAGCCCCAGCATTTT
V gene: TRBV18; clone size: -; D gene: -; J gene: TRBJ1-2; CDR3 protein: CASSPPGEDGYTF; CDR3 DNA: TGTGCCAGCTCCCCGCCAGGGGAGGACGGCTACACCTTC
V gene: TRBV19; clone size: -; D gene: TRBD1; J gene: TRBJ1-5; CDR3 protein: CASKRDRASNQPQHF; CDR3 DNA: TGTGCCAGTAAGAGGGACAGGGCTAGCAATCAGCCCCAGCATTTT
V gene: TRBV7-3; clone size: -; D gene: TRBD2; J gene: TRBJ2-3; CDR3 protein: CASSPVAGGTQYF; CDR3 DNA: TGTGCCAGCAGCCCTGTAGCGGGAGGCACGCAGTATTTT
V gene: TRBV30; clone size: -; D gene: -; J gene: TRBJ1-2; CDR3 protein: CAWGTGGGYTF; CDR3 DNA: TGTGCCTGGGGGACGGGAGGGGGCTACACCTTC
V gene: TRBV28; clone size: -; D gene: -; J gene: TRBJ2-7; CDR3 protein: CASTRAGNEQYF; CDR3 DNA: TGTGCCAGTACCCGGGCGGGGAACGAGCAGTACTTC
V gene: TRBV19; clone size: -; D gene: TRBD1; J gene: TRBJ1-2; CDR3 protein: CASSAPGQLSSATDTF; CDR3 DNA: TGTGCCAGTAGTGCTCCGGGACAGCTTTCGAGTGCGACGGACACCTTC
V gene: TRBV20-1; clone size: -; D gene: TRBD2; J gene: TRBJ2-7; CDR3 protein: CSARSGGSVGEQYF; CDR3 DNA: TGCAGTGCTAGATCGGGCGGGAGCGTGGGTGAGCAGTACTTC
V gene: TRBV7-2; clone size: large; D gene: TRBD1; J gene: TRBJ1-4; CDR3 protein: CASSSQGGSEKLFF; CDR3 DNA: TGTGCCAGCAGCTCACAGGGGGGGAGTGAAAAACTGTTTTTT
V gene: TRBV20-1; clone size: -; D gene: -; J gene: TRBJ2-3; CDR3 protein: CSAALYAPDTQYF; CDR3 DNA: TGCAGTGCTGCACTTTACGCCCCAGATACGCAGTATTTT
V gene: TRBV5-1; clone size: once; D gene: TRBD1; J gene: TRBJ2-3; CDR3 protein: CASRYGGTGDTQYF; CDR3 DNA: TGCGCCAGCAGATACGGAGGGACAGGAGATACGCAGTATTTT
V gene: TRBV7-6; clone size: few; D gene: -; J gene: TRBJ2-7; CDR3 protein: CASSPNSYEQYF; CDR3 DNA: TGTGCCAGCAGCCCCAACTCCTACGAGCAGTACTTC
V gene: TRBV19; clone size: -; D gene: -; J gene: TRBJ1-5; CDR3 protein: CASSSRTVNQPQHF; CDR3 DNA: TGTGCCAGTAGTAGTCGAACAGTCAATCAGCCCCAGCATTTT
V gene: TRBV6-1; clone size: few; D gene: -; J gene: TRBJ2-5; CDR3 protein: CASSLSRDQETQYF; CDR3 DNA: TGTGCCAGCAGTCTTAGCCGGGACCAAGAGACCCAGTACTTC
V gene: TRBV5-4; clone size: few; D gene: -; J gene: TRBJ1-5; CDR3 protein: CASSLGDQPQHF; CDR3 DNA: TGTGCCAGCAGCTTGGGGGATCAGCCCCAGCATTTT
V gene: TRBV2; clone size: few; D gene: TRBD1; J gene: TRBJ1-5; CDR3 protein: CASTYDRGGNQPQHF; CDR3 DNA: TGTGCCAGCACTTATGACAGGGGGGGAAATCAGCCCCAGCATTTT